This paragraph reports one T cell receptor beta chain. The CDR3 has 15 amino acids. Germline V gene sequence: CDR1 SGHRS, CDR2 YFSETQ. Trimming at V came to 4 bases and at J to 2 bases, leaving 6 bases not matched to a gene. This sample stems from a study of control samples from healthy donors and cancer patients. Some clones are missing from TCRdb's copy, which holds only in-frame ones; the method was immunoSEQ multiplex PCR. The table records around 89,000 clones, approximately 78% of them present only once. Specimen: blood. The source of this sequence is a woman aged 60-75 years in good health. The J gene is TRBJ2-1, the V gene TRBV5-1; TRBD2 agrees at 7 bases. CDR3 in amino acids: CASSPLAGTYNEQFF. DNA for the CDR3: TGCGCCAGCAGCCCCTTAGCGGGTACCTACAATGAGCAGTTCTTC.